Listed below are T cell receptor beta chains from one sample, sequenced in a study of cytomegalovirus exposure and HLA in healthy donors. This table comes from immunoSEQ multiplex PCR, and its TCRdb copy is limited to in-frame clones, with some not included. The top ten clones hold approximately 1.5% of a sample with under 200,000 clones, 68% of them seen once. Sequenced material: PBMCs. These receptors were taken from a man aged 50 or older in good health and CMV-seronegative. The CDR3 runs from the conserved cysteine through the conserved F or W. The D gene is left open where the match is weak. Clone size appears in some rows only: once, few, many, or a class for an expanded clone.

TRBJ2-7,NA,NA,TRBV13,CASSPPENYEQYF,TGTGCCAGCAGCCCCCCGGAGAACTACGAGCAGTACTTC
TRBJ2-3,TRBD2,NA,TRBV5-4,CASRPGTSGGPLTQYF,TGTGCCAGCAGACCCGGGACTAGCGGGGGGCCCCTCACGCAGTATTTT
TRBJ1-4,NA,NA,TRBV28,CASQGEGELIITTNEKLFF,TGTGCCAGCCAAGGGGAGGGAGAATTAATAATAACAACTAATGAAAAACTGTTTTTT
TRBJ2-6,NA,NA,TRBV5-1,CASSLVSGSGANVLTF,TGCGCCAGCAGCTTGGTAAGCGGCTCTGGGGCCAACGTCCTGACTTTC
TRBJ2-5,TRBD2,NA,TRBV5-1,CASSLDAGVVIETQYF,TGCGCCAGCAGCTTGGATGCGGGGGTTGTGATCGAGACCCAGTACTTC
TRBJ2-3,TRBD2,NA,TRBV7-3,CATSSGGAADTQYF,TGTGCCACCTCTAGCGGGGGGGCGGCAGATACGCAGTATTTT
TRBJ1-6,TRBD1,NA,TRBV28,CASSGWDRGYSPLHF,TGTGCCAGCAGTGGGTGGGACAGGGGCTATTCACCCCTCCACTTT
TRBJ1-1,NA,NA,TRBV28,CASSRATSGNTEAFF,TGTGCCAGCAGTCGAGCGACCTCGGGGAACACTGAAGCTTTCTTT
TRBJ1-6,TRBD1,few,TRBV18,CASSPSTGDNSPLHF,TGTGCCAGCTCACCATCAACAGGGGATAATTCACCCCTCCACTTT
TRBJ1-6,NA,NA,TRBV5-1,CASSIGGAGSPLHF,TGCGCCAGCAGCATCGGAGGGGCAGGCTCCCCCCTCCACTTT
TRBJ2-7,TRBD2,NA,TRBV28,CASSPQGGRHYEQYF,TGTGCCAGCAGCCCCCAGGGCGGGAGACACTACGAGCAGTACTTC
TRBJ2-5,TRBD1,NA,TRBV5-1,CASSRDSLQETQYF,TGCGCCAGCAGCCGGGACAGCCTTCAAGAGACCCAGTACTTC
TRBJ2-5,NA,NA,TRBV7-7,CASSLDGGETQYF,TGTGCTAGCAGCTTGGACGGAGGAGAGACCCAGTACTTC
TRBJ2-7,NA,NA,TRBV5-1,CASSLRRDNSYEQYF,TGCGCCAGCAGCTTGCGTCGGGACAACTCCTACGAGCAGTACTTC
TRBJ1-1,NA,NA,TRBV6-5,CASRSPRGPLEAFF,TGTGCCAGCAGATCCCCTCGGGGTCCGTTGGAAGCTTTCTTT
TRBJ1-1,NA,NA,TRBV18,CASSPGPNTEAFF,TGTGCCAGCTCACCAGGGCCGAACACTGAAGCTTTCTTT
TRBJ1-2,NA,NA,TRBV30,CAWPLQAPRGNGYTF,TGTGCCTGGCCGCTACAGGCGCCCCGGGGGAATGGCTACACCTTC
TRBJ2-2,TRBD1,NA,TRBV6-5,CASSYSQGARELFF,TGTGCCAGCAGTTACTCCCAGGGGGCGCGGGAGCTGTTTTTT
TRBJ1-1,NA,few,TRBV6-1,CASRFTGPNTEAFF,TGTGCCAGCAGATTCACAGGGCCGAACACTGAAGCTTTCTTT
TRBJ1-1,TRBD1,NA,TRBV5-1,CASSWTGGNTEAFF,TGCGCCAGCAGCTGGACAGGGGGGAACACTGAAGCTTTCTTT
TRBJ1-6,TRBD1,NA,TRBV4-1,CASRQGDTDSPLHF,TGCGCCAGCAGACAGGGGGACACAGATTCACCCCTCCACTTT
TRBJ2-2,NA,once,TRBV7-9,CASSRISGELFF,TGTGCCAGCAGCCGTATTTCCGGGGAGCTGTTTTTT
TRBJ2-2,NA,few,TRBV4-1,CASSQVRVTGELFF,TGCGCCAGCAGCCAAGTCCGTGTCACCGGGGAGCTGTTTTTT
TRBJ2-7,NA,NA,TRBV11-2,CASRARTDSYEQYF,TGTGCCAGCAGAGCCAGGACAGACTCCTACGAGCAGTACTTC
TRBJ2-5,NA,NA,TRBV6-5,CASSYLTGEETQYF,TGTGCCAGCAGTTACTTGACAGGAGAAGAGACCCAGTACTTC
TRBJ1-2,NA,NA,TRBV5-1,CASSFAVNYGYTF,TGCGCCAGCAGCTTCGCAGTTAACTATGGCTACACCTTC
TRBJ1-2,TRBD1,NA,TRBV2,CASSQGTESGYTF,TGTGCCAGCAGTCAAGGGACAGAGTCAGGCTACACCTTC
TRBJ1-4,NA,few,TRBV5-1,CASSLVGGEKLFF,TGCGCCAGCAGCTTGGTGGGAGGCGAAAAACTGTTTTTT